A selection of T cell receptor beta chains follows, all from one sample in a study of shared clonotypes between healthy human individuals. TCRdb's table, derived via immunoSEQ multiplex PCR, lists solely in-frame clones and lacks some. The table includes hundreds of thousands of clones, roughly 70% detected once. The sequencing sample was made of memory CD4+ T cells sorted from blood. All receptors derive from a woman in her twenties or thirties in good health. Both conserved end residues are part of each CDR3. Each record gives: clone size, J gene, V gene, D gene, CDR3 protein, CDR3 DNA. A D gene is named only where the DNA matches it firmly. Clone size, where shown, is once, few, many, or a class for clones that have expanded.

clone size: .
J gene: TRBJ1-1
V gene: TRBV28
D gene: .
CDR3 protein: CASSSLTRRGNTEAFF
CDR3 DNA: TGTGCCAGCAGTTCCCTAACGCGCAGGGGGAACACTGAAGCTTTCTTT

clone size: few
J gene: TRBJ1-2
V gene: TRBV7-8
D gene: .
CDR3 protein: CASSRDGRLGYTF
CDR3 DNA: TGTGCCAGCAGTCGGGACGGCCGACTGGGCTACACCTTC

clone size: .
J gene: TRBJ2-5
V gene: TRBV18
D gene: .
CDR3 protein: CASSDGHSRQETQYF
CDR3 DNA: TGTGCCAGCTCAGACGGACACAGCCGTCAAGAGACCCAGTACTTC

clone size: .
J gene: TRBJ2-3
V gene: TRBV9
D gene: TRBD2
CDR3 protein: CASSVTSGYTDTQYF
CDR3 DNA: TGTGCCAGCAGCGTTACTAGCGGGTACACAGATACGCAGTATTTT

clone size: .
J gene: TRBJ2-1
V gene: TRBV5-4
D gene: .
CDR3 protein: CASTPYSQTYNEQFF
CDR3 DNA: TGTGCCAGCACCCCCTACAGCCAGACCTACAATGAGCAGTTCTTC

clone size: .
J gene: TRBJ2-1
V gene: TRBV7-2
D gene: TRBD2
CDR3 protein: CASSYRLAGRHEQFF
CDR3 DNA: TGTGCCAGCAGCTACCGACTAGCGGGCCGTCATGAGCAGTTCTTC

clone size: .
J gene: TRBJ2-5
V gene: TRBV19
D gene: TRBD1
CDR3 protein: CASSTGTGDETQYF
CDR3 DNA: TGTGCCAGTAGTACCGGGACAGGGGACGAGACCCAGTACTTC

clone size: .
J gene: TRBJ2-3
V gene: TRBV30
D gene: TRBD2
CDR3 protein: CAWSVVGLARYF
CDR3 DNA: TGTGCCTGGAGTGTAGTGGGACTAGCGAGATATTTT

clone size: .
J gene: TRBJ2-1
V gene: TRBV28
D gene: TRBD1
CDR3 protein: CASTLGDRVFNEQFF
CDR3 DNA: TGTGCCAGCACTCTTGGGGACAGGGTCTTCAATGAGCAGTTCTTC

clone size: .
J gene: TRBJ1-6
V gene: TRBV2
D gene: .
CDR3 protein: CASKWDSPLHF
CDR3 DNA: TGTGCCAGCAAATGGGATTCACCCCTCCACTTT

clone size: .
J gene: TRBJ1-2
V gene: TRBV5-1
D gene: .
CDR3 protein: CASSLVGGNWDGYTF
CDR3 DNA: TGCGCCAGCAGCTTGGTCGGTGGAAATTGGGATGGCTACACCTTC

clone size: .
J gene: TRBJ2-7
V gene: TRBV28
D gene: TRBD1
CDR3 protein: CASSLGRPGTGSYEQYF
CDR3 DNA: TGTGCCAGCAGTTTAGGGCGACCCGGGACAGGGTCTTACGAGCAGTACTTC

clone size: .
J gene: TRBJ2-2
V gene: TRBV29-1
D gene: .
CDR3 protein: CSVESGKANTGELFF
CDR3 DNA: TGCAGCGTTGAAAGTGGAAAGGCGAACACCGGGGAGCTGTTTTTT

clone size: .
J gene: TRBJ1-1
V gene: TRBV7-8
D gene: TRBD1
CDR3 protein: CASSWSQGDTEAFF
CDR3 DNA: TGTGCCAGCAGCTGGTCCCAGGGGGACACTGAAGCTTTCTTT

clone size: once
J gene: TRBJ2-1
V gene: TRBV7-2
D gene: .
CDR3 protein: CASSLLVDEQFF
CDR3 DNA: TGTGCCAGCAGCTTACTAGTTGATGAGCAGTTCTTC

clone size: .
J gene: TRBJ2-3
V gene: TRBV19
D gene: .
CDR3 protein: CASSISSLRVSDTQYF
CDR3 DNA: TGTGCCAGTAGTATTTCAAGCTTGAGGGTATCAGATACGCAGTATTTT

clone size: .
J gene: TRBJ1-5
V gene: TRBV30
D gene: .
CDR3 protein: CAWSVGGGNQPQHF
CDR3 DNA: TGTGCCTGGAGTGTAGGGGGGGGCAACCAGCCCCAGCATTTT

clone size: .
J gene: TRBJ2-2
V gene: TRBV7-9
D gene: TRBD1
CDR3 protein: CASSRLPGQGSTGELFF
CDR3 DNA: TGTGCCAGCAGCCGTCTTCCGGGACAGGGCTCCACCGGGGAGCTGTTTTTT

clone size: .
J gene: TRBJ2-1
V gene: TRBV28
D gene: .
CDR3 protein: CASSLVQEEQFF
CDR3 DNA: TGTGCCAGCAGTTTGGTCCAGGAGGAGCAGTTCTTC

clone size: .
J gene: TRBJ1-1
V gene: TRBV29-1
D gene: TRBD1
CDR3 protein: CSVWTGKGGTEAFF
CDR3 DNA: TGCAGCGTTTGGACAGGGAAAGGTGGTACTGAAGCTTTCTTT

clone size: .
J gene: TRBJ2-7
V gene: TRBV2
D gene: TRBD2
CDR3 protein: CASSSTSGTYEQYF
CDR3 DNA: TGTGCCAGCAGTAGTACTAGCGGGACCTACGAGCAGTACTTC

clone size: .
J gene: TRBJ2-7
V gene: TRBV4-2
D gene: TRBD2
CDR3 protein: CASSQGGGSLYEQYF
CDR3 DNA: TGTGCCAGCAGCCAAGGGGGGGGTAGCCTATACGAGCAGTACTTC